Below, 30 T cell receptor beta chains from the same sample are listed, as sequenced in a study of sequential checkpoint blockade in melanoma. Treatment described: randomized to nivolumab then ipilimumab (arm A) or the reverse (arm B). Assay: immunoSEQ multiplex PCR; the TCRdb copy retains only in-frame clones and omits some. In the table there are approximately 19,000 clones, roughly 73% of which are singletons. Sequenced material: tumor tissue (inferred from file names), taken from a patient given nivolumab and ipilimumab in sequence. The receptor source for this set is a human donor with melanoma.

The rearrangement uses TRBV10-2 and TRBJ2-3, with D perhaps matching TRBD2 (6 bases). Trimming pared 2 bases from V and 5 bases from J, leaving 14 bases between. The germline gives CDR1 WSHSY, CDR2 SAAADI. The CDR3 totals 15 residues. CDR3 DNA sequence: TGCGCCAGCAGTGAGGGTAGGGTGCGGGGAGATACGCAGTATTTT. Encoded protein: CASSEGRVRGDTQYF.

This chain links TRBV14 with TRBJ2-5; D remains ambiguous. CDR1 and CDR2 from the germline V gene are SGHDN and FVKESK. V dropped 4 bases and J dropped 5 bases, with 14 bases sitting between them. The CDR3 length is 14 residues. The CDR3 region is CASSLGDFGETQYF. The CDR3 DNA reads as TGTGCCAGCAGCCTGGGCGACTTCGGGGAGACCCAGTACTTC.

Only a few counts were recorded for this clone. The chain couples TRBV10-2 to TRBJ1-1; 7 bases match TRBD1. The CDR3 has 16 amino acids. Germline CDR1 and CDR2: WSHSY and SAAADI. V lost 5 bases to trimming and J lost 1 base; unmatched junction nucleotides: 10. In DNA form, the CDR3 reads TGCGCCAGCAGTTACTTTAACAGGGGTGGGAACACTGAAGCTTTCTTT. It encodes CASSYFNRGGNTEAFF.

This clone was found many times. V is TRBV7-6 and J is TRBJ2-1, with a possible D match to TRBD2 (5 bases). Germline V lookup: CDR1 SGHVS, CDR2 FNYEAQ. V was cut by 1 base and J by 4 bases, with 11 bases left in between. This CDR3 has 15 amino acids. The CDR3 spells CASSLGWTGYNEQFF. The CDR3 DNA is TGTGCCAGCAGCTTAGGGTGGACGGGGTACAATGAGCAGTTCTTC.

The rearrangement uses TRBV16 and TRBJ1-2; 8 bases are a match to TRBD1. Per germline, CDR1 KGHSY and CDR2 FQNENV. Trimming took 6 bases from V and 13 from J; bases not matched to a gene: 13. This CDR3 comprises 13 residues. This CDR3 is CASSFRTGIVGTF. The CDR3 DNA reads TGTGCCAGCAGTTTCCGGACAGGGATAGTTGGCACCTTC. Full variable domain (remainder filled in from reference TRBV16 and TRBJ1-2): GEEVAQTPKHLVRGEGQKAKLYCAPIKGHSYVFWYQQVLKNEFKFLISFQNENVFDETGMPKERFSAKCLPNSPCSLEIQATKLEDSAVYFCASSFRTGIVGTFGSGTRLTVV.

This chain uses TRBV18 with TRBJ2-4, with D possibly matching TRBD2 (6 bases). The CDR3 length is 13 residues. The V and J ends lost 7 bases and 3 bases respectively, with 10 bases between them. Germline assignment: CDR1 KGHSH and CDR2 LQKENI. CDR3 sequence: CASCLGGKNIQYF. CDR3 DNA sequence: TGTGCCAGCTGCCTGGGGGGCAAAAACATTCAGTACTTC.

CDR3 protein: CASSVGTYRADYGYTF. The CDR3 nucleotides read TGTGCCAGCAGCGTAGGGACTTACAGGGCCGACTATGGCTACACCTTC. This chain connects TRBV9 to TRBJ1-2, with a weak D call TRBD1 (6 bases). The CDR3 is 16 amino acids. V was cut by 0 bases and J by 3 bases, with 15 bases left in between. CDR1 SGDLS and CDR2 YYNGEE come from the germline V gene.

This clone is a singleton in its sample. The chain links TRBV2 to TRBJ2-3, with 7 nucleotides matching TRBD2. J was trimmed by 1 base and V by 6 bases; bases with no gene match: 10. Germline CDR1 reads SNHLY; CDR2 reads FYNNEI. The length of the CDR3 is 16 residues. The CDR3 loop is CASSPRGRGGTDTQYF. The DNA for the CDR3 is TGTGCCAGCAGCCCACGAGGCCGGGGGGGCACAGATACGCAGTATTTT.

CDR3 sequence (DNA): TGCAGCGTTGAAGCCGTAGGACAGGGCGTAGACGAGCAGTACTTC. Translation gives CSVEAVGQGVDEQYF. This chain links TRBV29-1 with TRBJ2-7; TRBD1 matches at 8 bases. J gave up 5 bases and V 1 base, and 10 bases lay outside the gene matches. The CDR3 length is 15 residues. CDR1 SQVTM and CDR2 ANQGSEA come from the germline V gene.

The chain has TRBV10-3 and TRBJ1-1, with 11 positions matching TRBD1. The CDR3 length is 14 residues. Germline V lookup: CDR1 ENHRY, CDR2 SYGVKD. The trim removed 2 bases at V and 7 bases at J, leaving 3 bases unmatched. This CDR3 is CAISEGTGGIEAFF. CDR3 DNA: TGTGCCATCAGTGAGGGGACAGGGGGGATTGAAGCTTTCTTT.

The J gene is TRBJ2-5, the V gene TRBV5-1; no firm D call. CDR1 is SGHRS and CDR2 is YFSETQ in the germline V gene. Trimming shortened V by 0 bases and J by 1 base, and 7 bases separated the two germline ends. The length of the CDR3 is 14 residues. The CDR3 loop is CASSLGGSQETQYF. The DNA for the CDR3 is TGCGCCAGCAGCTTGGGCGGCAGCCAAGAGACCCAGTACTTC.

V and J are TRBV28 and TRBJ2-7; D gene ambiguous. Germline assignment: CDR1 MDHEN and CDR2 SYDVKM. The CDR3 has 13 amino acids. V was shortened by 1 base and J by 1 base, with 5 bases between the two germline ends. The CDR3 bases are TGTGCCAGCAGTTTATCAGATTCCTACGAGCAGTACTTC. Amino acids: CASSLSDSYEQYF.

The rearrangement links TRBV28 to TRBJ1-5; a possible D gene is TRBD1 (5 bases). The CDR3 has 16 amino acids. Trimming cost V 6 bases and J 0 bases, with 15 bases left between them. Germline assignment: CDR1 MDHEN and CDR2 SYDVKM. CDR3 bases: TGTGCCAGCAGCCCCGCGGGCAGGGATAGCAATCAGCCCCAGCATTTT. This gives the protein CASSPAGRDSNQPQHF.

V is TRBV6-8 and J is TRBJ1-5; 9 bases map to TRBD1. CDR1 is MNHGY, CDR2 SAAAGT, per germline. CDR3 length: 16 amino acids. V lost 5 bases and J lost 6; bases outside the gene matches: 11. The CDR3: CASSALLGQGGQPQHF. The CDR3 bases are TGTGCCAGCAGTGCTTTATTGGGACAGGGAGGTCAGCCCCAGCATTTT.

This clone came up a few times. CDR3 bases: TGTGCCTGTGACACTGGACCCACCATTAATGAGCAGTTCTTC. It translates to CACDTGPTINEQFF. This sequence joins TRBV30 and TRBJ2-1; no clear D gene. V shed 6 bases and J shed 7 bases, with 19 bases lying between them. This CDR3 has 14 residues. Germline CDR1 is GTSNPN and CDR2 is SVGIG (reference sequence).

The V gene is TRBV18, the J gene TRBJ1-2; D remains ambiguous. Germline CDR1 and CDR2: KGHSH and LQKENI. This CDR3 has 13 residues. Trimming took off 6 bases at V and 4 bases at J, with 12 bases between the two ends. In nucleotides, the CDR3 is TGTGCCAGCTCCCCTCCAGGAACCTATGGCTACACCTTC. The encoded protein is CASSPPGTYGYTF.

This clone was seen a handful of times. The V and J genes are TRBV10-2 and TRBJ2-5; 11 positions agree with TRBD2. The CDR3 has 15 residues. Germline-derived CDR1 and CDR2 are WSHSY and SAAADI. V dropped 1 base and J dropped 5; count of bases not matched to a gene: 3. This CDR3 is CASSELAGGLETQYF. CDR3 sequence (DNA): TGCGCCAGCAGTGAGTTAGCGGGGGGGCTGGAGACCCAGTACTTC.

The rearrangement links TRBV15 to TRBJ2-1; TRBD2 matches 10 bases. The germline CDR1 and CDR2 sequences are LNHNV and YYDKDF (reference sequence). The V gene end was trimmed by 4 bases and the J gene end by 5 bases; junction bases not matched to a gene: 11. This CDR3 contains 17 residues. The CDR3 DNA reads TGTGCCACCAGCATTCGGGCCGTAGCGGGGGGTCACAATGAGCAGTTCTTC. It translates to CATSIRAVAGGHNEQFF.

J is TRBJ1-4 and V is TRBV5-1; 7 nucleotides line up with TRBD1. Germline V CDR1 and CDR2: SGHRS, YFSETQ. This CDR3 spans 15 amino acids. The V segment lost 4 bases and the J segment 5 bases; nucleotides outside the gene matches: 8. As DNA, the CDR3 is TGCGCCAGCAGCGTCGAGGGACAGAAGAATGAAAAACTGTTTTTT. It yields the protein CASSVEGQKNEKLFF.

The chain has TRBV11-3 and TRBJ2-3; 14 nucleotides match TRBD2. V lost 5 bases to trimming and J lost 0 bases; unmatched junction nucleotides: 4. This CDR3 has 17 residues. The germline V gene has CDR1 SGHNT and CDR2 YENEEA. The CDR3 DNA sequence: TGTGCCAGCAGCGTCCGACTAGCGGGGGGGAGCACAGATACGCAGTATTTT. Protein sequence: CASSVRLAGGSTDTQYF.

V gene TRBV18 combines with J gene TRBJ2-6; D uncertain. Germline CDR1 and CDR2: KGHSH and LQKENI. Trimming left V 3 bases short and J 0 bases short, with 0 bases between. The CDR3 totals 13 residues. CDR3 protein: CASSPSGANVLTF. CDR3 in DNA: TGTGCCAGCTCACCCTCTGGGGCCAACGTCCTGACTTTC.

Concerning this clone itself: Sequence at one end of the junction differs from germline and may be a read error. This chain connects TRBV18 to TRBJ2-2; TRBD1 agrees at 7 bases. This CDR3 comprises 15 residues. Germline V gene sequence: CDR1 KGHSH, CDR2 LQKENI. CDR3 nucleotide sequence: TGTGCCAGCTCACCACTGACAGGGTACACCGGGAAGCTGTTTTTT. It is translated as CASSPLTGYTGKLFF.

V and J are TRBV6-8 and TRBJ2-7; D perhaps matches TRBD1 (5 bases). With 10 bases removed from V and 1 base from J, the gap between germline ends came to 11 bases. Germline CDR1 MNHGY, CDR2 SAAAGT. This CDR3 comprises 12 residues. The CDR3 bases are TGTGCCATCAGGGTACCTTCCTACGAGCAGTACTTC. It codes for CAIRVPSYEQYF.

This clone was counted between two and nine times. J is TRBJ2-7 and V is TRBV11-1, with D perhaps matching TRBD2 (5 bases). Between the trimmed V and J ends, which lost 5 bases and 4 bases, there was a span of 18 bases. Germline CDR1 reads SGHAT; CDR2 reads FQDESV (reference sequence). This CDR3 has 15 amino acids. CDR3 amino acids: CASSDLARKGYEQYF. For the CDR3, the DNA is TGTGCCAGCAGCGATCTAGCAAGGAAAGGGTACGAGCAGTACTTC.

J is TRBJ1-1 and V is TRBV10-1; perhaps TRBD1 as D (6 bases). V was cut by 6 bases and J by 2 bases, with 13 bases left in between. Germline values: CDR1 WNHNN, CDR2 SYGVQD (reference sequence). The CDR3 is 14 amino acids. In nucleotides, the CDR3 is TGCGCCAGCAGCGTTGGGGGCGACAACACTGAAGCTTTCTTT. Protein product: CASSVGGDNTEAFF.

This sequence joins TRBV22-1 and TRBJ2-1. TRBV22-1 is noted as a pseudogene. The CDR3 spans 14 residues. The CDR3 spells CATSDLRVGNEQFF. In DNA, the CDR3 is TGTGCCACCAGTGATTTACGCGTAGGAAATGAGCAGTTCTTC.

The rearrangement links TRBV19 to TRBJ2-5; TRBD2 matches at 12 bases. V gave up 2 bases and J gave up 5 bases; unmatched junction bases: 9. CDR3 length equals 17 residues. Germline V lookup: CDR1 LNHDA, CDR2 SQIVND (reference sequence). CDR3 nucleotide sequence: TGTGCCAGTAGTATATCCCCGCTAGCGGGAGGGCGCGAGACCCAGTACTTC. It encodes CASSISPLAGGRETQYF.

The chain employs TRBV30 and TRBJ2-7, with D possibly matching TRBD2 (6 bases). In germline, CDR1 is GTSNPN, CDR2 SVGIG (reference sequence). Trimming removed 1 base from V and 3 bases from J, with 13 bases in between. CDR3 length: 14 residues. This CDR3 reads CAWSGSGEYYEQYF. CDR3 sequence (DNA): TGTGCCTGGAGTGGGTCGGGGGAGTACTACGAGCAGTACTTC.

The gene calls are TRBV1 and TRBJ2-1; the tabulated D call, TRBD2, remains unverified against the DNA. TRBV1 is a recognized pseudogene. The CDR3 has 16 amino acids. This chain's CDR3 is CASSQAEAGPYNEQFF. DNA of the CDR3: TGCGCCAGCAGCCAAGCAGAAGCGGGACCCTACAATGAGCAGTTCTTC.

This clone showed up just a few times. This chain uses TRBV19 with TRBJ1-1, with unresolved D. CDR1 is LNHDA and CDR2 is SQIVND in the germline V gene (reference sequence). The length of the CDR3 is 12 residues. Trimming took off 6 bases at V and 3 bases at J, with 8 bases between the two ends. This CDR3 is CASSPAYTEAFF. In DNA form, the CDR3 reads TGTGCCAGTAGCCCCGCCTACACTGAAGCTTTCTTT.